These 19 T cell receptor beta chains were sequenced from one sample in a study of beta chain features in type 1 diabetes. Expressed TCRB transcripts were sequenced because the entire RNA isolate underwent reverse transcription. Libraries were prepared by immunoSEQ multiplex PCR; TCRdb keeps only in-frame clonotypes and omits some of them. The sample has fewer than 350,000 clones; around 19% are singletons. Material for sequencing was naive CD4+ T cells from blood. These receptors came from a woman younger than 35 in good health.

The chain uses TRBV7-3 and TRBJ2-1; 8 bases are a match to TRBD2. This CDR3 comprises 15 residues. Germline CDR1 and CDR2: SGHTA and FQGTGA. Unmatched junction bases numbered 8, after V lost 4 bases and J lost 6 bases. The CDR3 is CASSYGGARSNEQFF. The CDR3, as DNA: TGTGCCAGCAGCTACGGGGGGGCGCGATCCAATGAGCAGTTCTTC. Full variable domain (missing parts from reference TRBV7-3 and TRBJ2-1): GAGVSQTPSNKVTEKGKYVELRCDPISGHTALYWYRQSLGQGPEFLIYFQGTGAADDSGLPNDRFFAVRPEGSVSTLKIQRTERGDSAVYLCASSYGGARSNEQFFGPGTRLTVL.

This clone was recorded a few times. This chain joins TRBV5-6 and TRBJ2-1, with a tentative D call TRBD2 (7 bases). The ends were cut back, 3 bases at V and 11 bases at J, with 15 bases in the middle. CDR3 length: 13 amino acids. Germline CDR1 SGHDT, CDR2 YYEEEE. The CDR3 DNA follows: TGTGCCAGCAGCTGGTGGGGGGGCGGTAAGCAGTTCTTC. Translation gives CASSWWGGGKQFF. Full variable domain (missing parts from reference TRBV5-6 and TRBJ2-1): DAGVTQSPTHLIKTRGQQVTLRCSPKSGHDTVSWYQQALGQGPQFIFQYYEEEERQRGNFPDRFSGHQFPNYSSELNVNALLLGDSALYLCASSWWGGGKQFFGPGTRLTVL.

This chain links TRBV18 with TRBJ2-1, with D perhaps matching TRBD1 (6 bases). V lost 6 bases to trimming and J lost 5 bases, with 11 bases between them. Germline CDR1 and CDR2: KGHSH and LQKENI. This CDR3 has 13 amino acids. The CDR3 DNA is TGTGCCAGCTCTAGGAAGGGGGACAATGAGCAGTTCTTC. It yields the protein CASSRKGDNEQFF. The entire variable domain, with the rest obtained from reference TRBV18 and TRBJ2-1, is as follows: NAGVMQNPRHLVRRRGQEARLRCSPMKGHSHVYWYRQLPEEGLKFMVYLQKENIIDESGMPKERFSAEFPKEGPSILRIQQVVRGDSAAYFCASSRKGDNEQFFGPGTRLTVL.

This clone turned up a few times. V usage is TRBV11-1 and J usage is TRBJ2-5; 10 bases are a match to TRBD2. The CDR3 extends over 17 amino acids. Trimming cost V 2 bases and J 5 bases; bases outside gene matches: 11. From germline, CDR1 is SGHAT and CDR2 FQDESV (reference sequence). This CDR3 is CASSLKVSGRARETQYF. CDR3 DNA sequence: TGTGCCAGCAGCTTAAAGGTCAGCGGGAGGGCCCGGGAGACCCAGTACTTC.

The CDR3 nucleotides are TGTGCCAGCAGTACCGGGACAGGGTTTCGGGGCAATCAGCCCCAGCATTTT. Translating gives CASSTGTGFRGNQPQHF. The J gene is TRBJ1-5, the V gene TRBV5-6; 9 nucleotides agree with TRBD1. V trimming: 5 bases; J trimming: 2 bases; junction bases outside the gene matches: 11. The CDR3 is made up of 17 amino acids. Per germline, CDR1 SGHDT and CDR2 YYEEEE. Drawing the rest from reference TRBV5-6 and TRBJ1-5, the complete variable domain is DAGVTQSPTHLIKTRGQQVTLRCSPKSGHDTVSWYQQALGQGPQFIFQYYEEEERQRGNFPDRFSGHQFPNYSSELNVNALLLGDSALYLCASSTGTGFRGNQPQHFGDGTRLSIL.

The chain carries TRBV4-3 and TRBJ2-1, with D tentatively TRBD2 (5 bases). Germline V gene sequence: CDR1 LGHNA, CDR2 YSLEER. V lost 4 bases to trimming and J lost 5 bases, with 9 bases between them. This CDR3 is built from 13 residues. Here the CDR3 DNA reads TGCGCCAGCAGCCCCGAGGGAAACAATGAGCAGTTCTTC. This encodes CASSPEGNNEQFF.

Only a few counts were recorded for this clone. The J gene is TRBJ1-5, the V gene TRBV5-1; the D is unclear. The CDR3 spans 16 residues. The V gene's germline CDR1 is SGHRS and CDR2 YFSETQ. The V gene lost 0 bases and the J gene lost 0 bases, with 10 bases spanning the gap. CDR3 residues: CASSLGDNISNQPQHF. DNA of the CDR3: TGCGCCAGCAGCTTGGGCGATAATATTAGCAATCAGCCCCAGCATTTT.

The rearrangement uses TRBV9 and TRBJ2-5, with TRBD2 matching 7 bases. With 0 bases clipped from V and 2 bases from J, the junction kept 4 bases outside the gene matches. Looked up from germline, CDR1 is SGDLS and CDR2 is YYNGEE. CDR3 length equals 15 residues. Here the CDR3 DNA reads TGTGCCAGCAGCGTAGCTAGCGGAATACAAGAGACCCAGTACTTC. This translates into CASSVASGIQETQYF.

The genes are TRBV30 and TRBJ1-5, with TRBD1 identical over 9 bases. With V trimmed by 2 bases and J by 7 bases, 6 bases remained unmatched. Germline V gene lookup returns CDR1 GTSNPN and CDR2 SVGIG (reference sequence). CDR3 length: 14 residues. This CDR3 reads CAWSTGTGRQPQHF. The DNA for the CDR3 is TGTGCCTGGAGTACAGGGACAGGGCGGCAGCCCCAGCATTTT.

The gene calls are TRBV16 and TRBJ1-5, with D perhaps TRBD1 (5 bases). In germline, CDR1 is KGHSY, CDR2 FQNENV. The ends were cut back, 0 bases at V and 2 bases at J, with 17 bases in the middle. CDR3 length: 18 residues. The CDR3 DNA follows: TGTGCCAGCAGCCAATCAGGCCAGGGTATTGTGGGCAATCAGCCCCAGCATTTT. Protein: CASSQSGQGIVGNQPQHF.

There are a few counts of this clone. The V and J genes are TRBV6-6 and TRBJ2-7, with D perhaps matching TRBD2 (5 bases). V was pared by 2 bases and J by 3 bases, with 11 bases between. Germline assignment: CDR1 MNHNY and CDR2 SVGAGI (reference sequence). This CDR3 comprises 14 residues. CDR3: CASSYVGRFYEQYF. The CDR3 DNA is TGTGCCAGCAGTTACGTTGGGAGATTCTACGAGCAGTACTTC.

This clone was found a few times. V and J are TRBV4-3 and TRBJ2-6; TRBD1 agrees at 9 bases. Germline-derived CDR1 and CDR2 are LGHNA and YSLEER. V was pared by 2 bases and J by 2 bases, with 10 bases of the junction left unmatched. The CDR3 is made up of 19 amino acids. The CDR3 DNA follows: TGCGCCAGCAGCCAATCTCCCCGTCGACAGGGGGCTGGGGCCAACGTCCTGACTTTC. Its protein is CASSQSPRRQGAGANVLTF.

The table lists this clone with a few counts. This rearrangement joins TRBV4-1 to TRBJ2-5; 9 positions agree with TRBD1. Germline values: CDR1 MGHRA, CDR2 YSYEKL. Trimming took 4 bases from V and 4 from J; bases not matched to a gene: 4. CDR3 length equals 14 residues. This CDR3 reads CASSRGQGGETQYF. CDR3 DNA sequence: TGCGCCAGCAGCCGGGGACAGGGAGGAGAGACCCAGTACTTC.

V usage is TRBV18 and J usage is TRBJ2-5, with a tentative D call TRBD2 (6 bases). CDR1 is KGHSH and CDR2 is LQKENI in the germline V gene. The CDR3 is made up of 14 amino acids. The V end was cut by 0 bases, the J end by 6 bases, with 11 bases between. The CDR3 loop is CASSPPDGGKTQYF. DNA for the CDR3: TGTGCCAGCTCACCACCGGATGGGGGGAAGACCCAGTACTTC.

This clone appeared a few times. The CDR3 spells CASSLGSSAYNEQFF. DNA of the CDR3: TGTGCCAGCAGCTTAGGGTCTAGCGCTTACAATGAGCAGTTCTTC. The V call is TRBV7-9, the J call TRBJ2-1; tentative D call: TRBD2 (6 bases). Trimming left V 1 base short and J 4 bases short, with 11 bases between. Germline-derived CDR1 and CDR2 are SEHNR and FQNEAQ (reference sequence). The CDR3 contains 15 residues.

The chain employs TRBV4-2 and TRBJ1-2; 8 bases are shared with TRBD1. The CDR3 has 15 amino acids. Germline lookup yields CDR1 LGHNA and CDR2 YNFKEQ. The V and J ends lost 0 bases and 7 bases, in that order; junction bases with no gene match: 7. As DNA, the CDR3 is TGTGCCAGCAGCCAAGATCTCGGGACAGGATTTGGCTACACCTTC. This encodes CASSQDLGTGFGYTF.

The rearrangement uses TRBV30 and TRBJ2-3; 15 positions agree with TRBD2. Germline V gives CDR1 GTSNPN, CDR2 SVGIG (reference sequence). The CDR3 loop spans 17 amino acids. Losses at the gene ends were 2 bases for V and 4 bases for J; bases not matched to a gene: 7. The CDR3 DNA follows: TGTGCCTGGAGTTCCCGAAGGACTAGCGGGAGGGCAGATACGCAGTATTTT. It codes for CAWSSRRTSGRADTQYF.

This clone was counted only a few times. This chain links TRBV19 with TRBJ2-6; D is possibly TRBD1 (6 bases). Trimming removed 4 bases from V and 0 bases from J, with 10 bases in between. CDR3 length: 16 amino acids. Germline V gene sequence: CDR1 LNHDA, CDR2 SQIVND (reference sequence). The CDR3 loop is CASSTGASSGANVLTF. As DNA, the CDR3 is TGTGCCAGTAGTACAGGGGCCAGCTCTGGGGCCAACGTCCTGACTTTC.

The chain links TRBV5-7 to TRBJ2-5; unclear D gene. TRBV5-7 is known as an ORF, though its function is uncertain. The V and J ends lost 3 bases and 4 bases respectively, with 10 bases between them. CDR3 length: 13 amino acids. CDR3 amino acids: CASSSDRGETQYF. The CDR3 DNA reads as TGTGCCAGCAGCTCCGATCGCGGAGAGACCCAGTACTTC.